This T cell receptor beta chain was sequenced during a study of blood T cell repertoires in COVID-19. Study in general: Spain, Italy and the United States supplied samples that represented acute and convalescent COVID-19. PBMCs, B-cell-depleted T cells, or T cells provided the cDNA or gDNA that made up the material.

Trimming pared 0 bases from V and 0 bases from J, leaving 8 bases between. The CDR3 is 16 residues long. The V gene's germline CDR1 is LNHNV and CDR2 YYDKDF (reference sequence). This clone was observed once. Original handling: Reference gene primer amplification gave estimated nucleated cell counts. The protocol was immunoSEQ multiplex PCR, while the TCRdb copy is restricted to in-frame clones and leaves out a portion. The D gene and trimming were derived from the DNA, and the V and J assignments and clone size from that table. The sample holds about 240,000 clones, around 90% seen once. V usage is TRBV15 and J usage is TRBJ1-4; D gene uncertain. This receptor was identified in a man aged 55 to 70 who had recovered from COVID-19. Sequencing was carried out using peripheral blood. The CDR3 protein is CATSRDQVSTNEKLFF. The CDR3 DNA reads TGTGCCACCAGCAGAGATCAGGTTTCAACTAATGAAAAACTGTTTTTT.